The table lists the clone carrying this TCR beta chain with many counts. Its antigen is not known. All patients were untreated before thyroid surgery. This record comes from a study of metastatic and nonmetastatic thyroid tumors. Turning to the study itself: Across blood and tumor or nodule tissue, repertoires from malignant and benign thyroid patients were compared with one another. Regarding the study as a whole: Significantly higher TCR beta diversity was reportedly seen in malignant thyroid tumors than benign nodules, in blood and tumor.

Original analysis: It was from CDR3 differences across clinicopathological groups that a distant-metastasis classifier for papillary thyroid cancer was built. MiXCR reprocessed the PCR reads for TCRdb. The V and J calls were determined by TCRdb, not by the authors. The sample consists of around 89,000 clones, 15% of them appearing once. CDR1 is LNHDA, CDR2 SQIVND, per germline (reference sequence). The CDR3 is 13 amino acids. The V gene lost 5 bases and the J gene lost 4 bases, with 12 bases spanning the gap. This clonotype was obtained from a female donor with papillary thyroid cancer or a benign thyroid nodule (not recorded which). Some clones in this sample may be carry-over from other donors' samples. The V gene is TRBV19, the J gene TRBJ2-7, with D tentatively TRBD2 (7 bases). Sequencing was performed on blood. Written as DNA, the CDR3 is TGTGCCAGTAGTCCCGGGGGGCTGTACGAGCAGTACTTC. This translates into CASSPGGLYEQYF.